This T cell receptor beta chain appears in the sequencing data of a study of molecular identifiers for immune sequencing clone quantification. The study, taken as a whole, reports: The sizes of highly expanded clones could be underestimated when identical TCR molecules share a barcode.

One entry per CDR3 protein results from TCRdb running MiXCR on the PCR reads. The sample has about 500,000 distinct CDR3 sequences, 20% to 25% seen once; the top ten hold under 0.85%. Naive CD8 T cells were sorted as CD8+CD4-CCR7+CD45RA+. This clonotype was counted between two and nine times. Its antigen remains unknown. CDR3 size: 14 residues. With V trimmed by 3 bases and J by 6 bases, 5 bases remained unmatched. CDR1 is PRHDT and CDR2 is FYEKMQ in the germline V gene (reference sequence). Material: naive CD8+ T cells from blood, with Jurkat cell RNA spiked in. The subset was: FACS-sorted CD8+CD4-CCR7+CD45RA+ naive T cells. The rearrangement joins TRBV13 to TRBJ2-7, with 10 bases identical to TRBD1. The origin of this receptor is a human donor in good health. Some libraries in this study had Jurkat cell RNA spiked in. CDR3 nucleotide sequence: TGTGCCAGCAGCTTTGGACAGGGGGTCCTCGAGCAGTACTTC. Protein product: CASSFGQGVLEQYF.